These 23 T cell receptor beta chains share one sample of origin, sequenced in a study of patients and donors after allogeneic stem cell transplantation (TCRdb year 2020). The library relied on RT-PCR. Sequencing took place on a NextSeq 550. TCRdb applied fastp at Q25 and MiXCR to the public reads, then kept only in-frame beta chains. A single entry per CDR3 protein holds the most common genes and DNA from its merged rows. The sample yields fewer than 25,000 distinct CDR3 sequences; about 42% were counted once. More than 60% of the sample is taken by the ten largest. Sequencing was carried out using blood, either unsorted or a sorted T cell fraction (not recorded which). Source of these receptors: a human donor who was either an allogeneic HSCT recipient or a stem cell or donor lymphocyte infusion donor (not recorded which). It is not recorded whose cells these are; they may come from a transplant donor.

The rearrangement joins TRBV20-1 to TRBJ2-7, with 7 bases aligning to TRBD1. Per the germline V gene, CDR1 is DFQATT and CDR2 is SNEGSKA (reference sequence). The CDR3 consists of 13 residues. With 4 bases clipped from V and 0 bases from J, the junction kept 3 bases outside the gene matches. The CDR3 spells CSAKDRYSYEQYF. In DNA form, the CDR3 reads TGCAGTGCTAAGGACAGGTACTCCTACGAGCAGTACTTC.

J is TRBJ1-5 and V is TRBV4-2; 10 positions agree with TRBD1. Germline V CDR1 and CDR2: LGHNA, YNFKEQ. The CDR3 contains 17 residues. J was trimmed by 6 bases and V by 2 bases; bases with no gene match: 10. The CDR3 DNA reads as TGTGCCAGCAGCCAAACAGCCGGGACAGGGGTCCGTCAGCCCCAGCATTTT. The encoded protein is CASSQTAGTGVRQPQHF.

This clonotype was found a few times. This chain links TRBV6-1 with TRBJ1-2; no definite D call. CDR3 length: 12 residues. Trimming shortened V by 1 base and J by 10 bases, and 10 bases separated the two germline ends. Germline CDR1 is MNHNS and CDR2 is SASEGT. For the CDR3, the DNA is TGTGCCAGCAGTGAAGTGGCGTTATACTACACCTTC. Translated: CASSEVALYYTF.

DNA of the CDR3: TGTGCCAGCAGCCAGTACAGCTCTGGCGCTGAAGCTTTCTTT. Translation gives CASSQYSSGAEAFF. V usage is TRBV3-1 and J usage is TRBJ1-1; no firm D call. The germline V gene encodes CDR1 LGHDT and CDR2 YNNKEL (reference sequence). V was trimmed by 3 bases and J by 6 bases, leaving 14 bases between them. The CDR3 sequence is 14 residues long.

This chain joins TRBV5-6 and TRBJ2-3, with D perhaps matching TRBD1 or TRBD2 (5 bases each). The ends were cut back, 2 bases at V and 6 bases at J, with 10 bases in the middle. Germline assignment: CDR1 SGHDT and CDR2 YYEEEE. CDR3 size: 13 residues. The CDR3 DNA is TGTGCCAGCAGCTTCGGGGACGGGGATACGCAGTATTTT. Protein product: CASSFGDGDTQYF.

The chain links TRBV18 to TRBJ1-4; D is unclear. The CDR3 has 14 amino acids. CDR1 is KGHSH and CDR2 is LQKENI in the germline V gene. V was trimmed by 1 base and J by 8 bases, leaving 11 bases between them. The CDR3 reads CASSPQGSGEKLFF. The CDR3 DNA sequence: TGTGCCAGCTCACCACAGGGAAGCGGGGAAAAACTGTTTTTT.

The table lists this clonotype with a few counts. The germline gene is not matched at one end of the junction; a read error may be the cause. The genes are TRBV12-3 or TRBV12-4 and TRBJ1-1; TRBD1 might be the D (5 bases). The CDR3 has 13 residues. CDR3 nucleotides: TGTGCCAGCAGTCTAGCTTCAGGGAAGGGAGCTTTCTTT. Amino acids: CASSLASGKGAFF.

The chain recombines TRBV4-1 with TRBJ2-5; 8 bases agree with TRBD2. This CDR3 comprises 16 residues. V lost 0 bases and J lost 4; bases outside the gene matches: 7. Looked up from germline, CDR1 is MGHRA and CDR2 is YSYEKL. The CDR3 coding sequence is TGCGCCAGCAGCCAAGATCTGATCCTAGCGGGAGAGACCCAGTACTTC. Translation: CASSQDLILAGETQYF.

The rearrangement joins TRBV2 to TRBJ1-4, with D perhaps matching TRBD1 (5 bases). The CDR3 loop spans 14 amino acids. Germline-derived CDR1 and CDR2 are SNHLY and FYNNEI. Trimming shortened V by 7 bases and J by 4 bases, and 13 bases separated the two germline ends. As DNA, the CDR3 is TGTGCCAGCAACCGACAGATCTTTAATGAAAAACTGTTTTTT. Translated: CASNRQIFNEKLFF.

This clonotype has just a few counts. J is TRBJ2-1 and V is TRBV20-1, with a weak D call TRBD2 (6 bases). Trimming stripped 1 base from V and 3 bases from J, with 13 bases between. CDR3 length: 15 amino acids. CDR1 and CDR2 from the germline V gene are DFQATT and SNEGSKA (reference sequence). The CDR3 here is CSARGVGGSYNEQFF. As DNA, the CDR3 is TGCAGTGCTAGAGGTGTGGGAGGAAGCTACAATGAGCAGTTCTTC.

In its sample, this clonotype was seen a few times. The chain combines TRBV11-2 with TRBJ2-5; the match to TRBD2 covers 12 bases. The CDR3 spans 15 residues. Trimming cost V 8 bases and J 5 bases; bases outside gene matches: 9. The germline gives CDR1 SGHAT, CDR2 FQNNGV. The CDR3 region is CASSETSGSWETQYF. CDR3 DNA: TGTGCCAGCTCTGAGACTAGCGGGAGCTGGGAGACCCAGTACTTC.

The chain recombines TRBV20-1 with TRBJ1-4; D is undetermined. V gave up 1 base and J gave up 0 bases, with 6 bases separating them. Germline CDR1 DFQATT, CDR2 SNEGSKA (reference sequence). This CDR3 comprises 14 residues. In DNA form, the CDR3 reads TGCAGTGCTAGAGCCGGATCAACTAATGAAAAACTGTTTTTT. It specifies CSARAGSTNEKLFF.

This clonotype occurred many times. The chain carries TRBV5-1 and TRBJ1-1; TRBD1 matches at 11 bases. The CDR3 totals 15 residues. CDR1 and CDR2 from the germline V gene are SGHRS and YFSETQ. V shed 5 bases, J shed 5 bases, and the junction held 8 bases outside the gene matches. The CDR3: CASSYRTGGNTEAFF. DNA of the CDR3: TGCGCCAGCAGTTATCGGACAGGGGGCAATACTGAAGCTTTCTTT. Using reference TRBV5-1 and TRBJ1-1 for the parts outside the CDR3, the full variable domain is KAGVTQTPRYLIKTRGQQVTLSCSPISGHRSVSWYQQTPGQGLQFLFEYFSETQRNKGNFPGRFSGRQFSNSRSEMNVSTLELGDSALYLCASSYRTGGNTEAFFGQGTRLTVV.

In this sample, this clonotype turned up a few times. The chain uses TRBV7-9 and TRBJ1-3; D gene unclear. Per germline, CDR1 SEHNR and CDR2 FQNEAQ (reference sequence). V was trimmed by 5 bases and J by 4 bases, leaving 12 bases between them. The CDR3 consists of 14 residues. The CDR3: CASSPQDFGNTIYF. The CDR3 DNA reads as TGTGCCAGCAGCCCCCAGGACTTCGGAAACACCATATATTTT.

This clonotype occurred a few times. The gene calls are TRBV12-3 or TRBV12-4 and TRBJ1-5, with a weak D call TRBD1 (6 bases). This CDR3 contains 14 residues. Trimming shortened V by 6 bases and J by 5 bases, and 14 bases separated the two germline ends. This chain's CDR3 is CASRPTGFDQPQHF. CDR3 DNA: TGTGCCAGCAGGCCAACAGGGTTCGATCAGCCCCAGCATTTT.

The chain uses TRBV11-2 and TRBJ2-1, with 8 bases lining up with TRBD1. The germline gives CDR1 SGHAT, CDR2 FQNNGV. This CDR3 has 15 residues. Germline trimming cut 2 bases from V and 7 bases from J; bases unmatched to any gene: 7. CDR3 DNA sequence: TGTGCCAGCAGCTTAATTTCGGGACAGGCTAATGAGCAGTTCTTC. This translates into CASSLISGQANEQFF.

The chain joins TRBV12-3 or TRBV12-4 to TRBJ2-1; D may be TRBD2 (5 bases). The CDR3 extends over 13 amino acids. The V end was cut by 3 bases, the J end by 8 bases, with 11 bases between. This chain's CDR3 is CASSFSRRYEQFF. The CDR3 bases are TGTGCCAGCAGTTTCTCTAGGAGGTATGAGCAGTTCTTC.

V usage is TRBV6-5 and J usage is TRBJ1-1; D gene uncertain. In germline, CDR1 is MNHEY, CDR2 SVGAGI. The CDR3 contains 13 residues. V lost 10 bases and J 0 bases, leaving 12 bases between the germline ends. The CDR3 sequence: CATRRVMNTEAFF. As DNA, the CDR3 is TGTGCCACTCGGCGGGTCATGAACACTGAAGCTTTCTTT.

This clonotype occurred a few times. The chain is built from TRBV5-1 and TRBJ1-2, with D possibly matching TRBD1 (6 bases). The V end lost 4 bases, the J end lost 7 bases, and 23 bases lay between the germline ends. The CDR3 is 16 amino acids. Germline CDR1 SGHRS, CDR2 YFSETQ. This CDR3 is CASSLEPGHQLGGYTF. The CDR3, as DNA: TGCGCCAGCAGCCTGGAGCCGGGACACCAACTTGGTGGCTACACCTTC.

Comments on this clonotype: One junction end does not reproduce the germline sequence, and a read error may be involved. V is TRBV11-1 and J is TRBJ2-1; 7 bases fit TRBD1. The CDR3 has 11 amino acids. The V gene's germline CDR1 is SGHAT and CDR2 FQDESV (reference sequence). DNA for the CDR3: TGTGCCAGCAGCTTAGCGACAGGGCCTAGCTTC. It translates to CASSLATGPSF. The whole variable domain, remainder taken from reference TRBV11-1 and TRBJ2-1, is EAEVAQSPRYKITEKSQAVAFWCDPISGHATLYWYRQILGQGPELLVQFQDESVVDDSQLPKDRFSAERLKGVDSTLKIQPAELGDSAMYLCASSLATGPSFGPGTRLTVL.

The chain employs TRBV5-7 and TRBJ2-1, with 11 bases lining up with TRBD2. TRBV5-7 is an open reading frame, and its role is uncertain. The CDR3 is 15 residues long. With V trimmed by 0 bases and J by 9 bases, 5 bases remained unmatched. The CDR3 region is CASSLGLAGGLEQFF. The CDR3 DNA reads TGTGCCAGCAGCTTGGGGCTAGCGGGAGGACTTGAGCAGTTCTTC.

This clonotype was recorded a few times. The CDR3 is CASSVTRFQETQYF. The CDR3, as DNA: TGTGCCAGCAGCGTTACGAGGTTCCAAGAGACCCAGTACTTC. The chain combines TRBV27 with TRBJ2-5; D is ambiguous. V shed 6 bases and J shed 1 base, with 12 bases lying between them. Germline V gene sequence: CDR1 MNHEY, CDR2 SMNVEV (reference sequence). The CDR3 is 14 amino acids.

This chain links TRBV5-1 with TRBJ1-1; no reliable D call. Germline lookup yields CDR1 SGHRS and CDR2 YFSETQ. V gave up 0 bases and J gave up 0 bases, with 12 bases separating them. There are 16 residues in the CDR3. In nucleotides, the CDR3 is TGCGCCAGCAGCTTGGACCCGTCAGGACTGAACACTGAAGCTTTCTTT. Its translation is CASSLDPSGLNTEAFF.